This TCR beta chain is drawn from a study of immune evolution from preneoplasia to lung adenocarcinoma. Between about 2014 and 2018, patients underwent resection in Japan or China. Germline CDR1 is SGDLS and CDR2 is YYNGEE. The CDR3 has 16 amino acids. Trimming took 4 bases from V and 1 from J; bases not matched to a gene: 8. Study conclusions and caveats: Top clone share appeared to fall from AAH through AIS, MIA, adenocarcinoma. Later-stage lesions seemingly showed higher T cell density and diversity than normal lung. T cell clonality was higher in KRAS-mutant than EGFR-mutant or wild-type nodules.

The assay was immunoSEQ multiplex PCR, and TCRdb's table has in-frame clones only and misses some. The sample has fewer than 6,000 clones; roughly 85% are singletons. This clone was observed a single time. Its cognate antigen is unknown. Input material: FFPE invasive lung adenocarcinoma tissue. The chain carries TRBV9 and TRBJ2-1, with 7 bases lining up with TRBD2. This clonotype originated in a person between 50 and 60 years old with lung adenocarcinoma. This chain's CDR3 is CASSTTSDPSYNEQFF. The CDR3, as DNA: TGTGCCAGCAGCACTACTAGCGACCCTTCCTACAATGAGCAGTTCTTC.